Listed below are T cell receptor beta chains from one sample, sequenced in a study of blood T cell repertoires in COVID-19. The assay was immunoSEQ multiplex PCR, and TCRdb's table has in-frame clones only and misses some. The sample has approximately 210,000 clones, around 90% seen once. Material: PBMCs or T cells enriched from blood (not recorded which). These TCRs come from a woman aged 25 to 45 who had recovered from COVID-19. The CDR3 runs from the conserved cysteine through the conserved F or W. A D gene is named only where the DNA matches it firmly. A row's size may be missing; if present it is once, few, many or a size class.

j_call: TRBJ2-7; v_call: TRBV4-3; clone_size: .; d_call: .; cdr3_nt: TGCGCCAGCAGCCAAGAAACCACTTACGAGCAGTACTTC; cdr3_aa: CASSQETTYEQYF
j_call: TRBJ1-2; v_call: TRBV5-4; clone_size: .; d_call: TRBD1; cdr3_nt: TGTGCCAGCAGCCGGGACAGGGGGCTGGGGGGCTACACCTTC; cdr3_aa: CASSRDRGLGGYTF
j_call: TRBJ2-3; v_call: TRBV21-1; clone_size: few; d_call: .; cdr3_nt: .; cdr3_aa: CASSIYLCADTQYF
j_call: TRBJ1-2; v_call: TRBV20-1; clone_size: few; d_call: TRBD1; cdr3_nt: TGCAGTGCTAGTCAAACAGGGGAGAATGGCTACACCTTC; cdr3_aa: CSASQTGENGYTF
j_call: TRBJ1-2; v_call: TRBV4-3; clone_size: .; d_call: .; cdr3_nt: TGCGCCAGCAGCCAAGATCGGGACACACGTGGCTACACCTTC; cdr3_aa: CASSQDRDTRGYTF
j_call: TRBJ1-3; v_call: TRBV7-8; clone_size: .; d_call: TRBD1; cdr3_nt: TGTGCCAGCAGCCAGAGACAGGGAACCATATATTTT; cdr3_aa: CASSQRQGTIYF
j_call: TRBJ2-3; v_call: TRBV7-2; clone_size: .; d_call: .; cdr3_nt: TGTGCCAGCAGCTCCCAAGCGTATTCAGATACGCAGTATTTT; cdr3_aa: CASSSQAYSDTQYF
j_call: TRBJ1-4; v_call: TRBV5-1; clone_size: .; d_call: TRBD1; cdr3_nt: TGCGCCAGCAGCCCGGGACAGAGTAATGAAAAACTGTTTTTT; cdr3_aa: CASSPGQSNEKLFF
j_call: TRBJ2-5; v_call: TRBV24-1; clone_size: .; d_call: TRBD1; cdr3_nt: TGTGCCACCAGTGGGGGACAGGGGGCTGGGGAGACCCAGTACTTC; cdr3_aa: CATSGGQGAGETQYF
j_call: TRBJ2-6; v_call: TRBV25-1; clone_size: .; d_call: .; cdr3_nt: TGTGCCAGCAGTGGTACAGCCTCTGGGGCCAACGTCCTGACTTTC; cdr3_aa: CASSGTASGANVLTF
j_call: TRBJ1-3; v_call: TRBV5-8; clone_size: .; d_call: .; cdr3_nt: TGTGCCATCCGCTCTCTAGGAAACACCATATATTTT; cdr3_aa: CAIRSLGNTIYF
j_call: TRBJ1-1; v_call: TRBV21-1; clone_size: .; d_call: .; cdr3_nt: TGTGCCAGCAGCAAAGTGGCACCCTTGAGGATTTGCACTGAAGCTTTCTTT; cdr3_aa: CASSKVAPLRICTEAFF
j_call: TRBJ2-7; v_call: TRBV28; clone_size: .; d_call: .; cdr3_nt: TGTGCCAGCAGTGGGGGGGACAAGGACTACGAGCAGTACTTC; cdr3_aa: CASSGGDKDYEQYF
j_call: TRBJ1-2; v_call: TRBV4-3; clone_size: .; d_call: TRBD1; cdr3_nt: TGCGCCAGCAGCCAAGAAGGGACAGGGCCCCTTATGGCTAGGACCTTC; cdr3_aa: CASSQEGTGPLMARTF
j_call: TRBJ1-1; v_call: TRBV6-2/TRBV6-3; clone_size: .; d_call: .; cdr3_nt: TGTGCCAGCAGTTTGGGTACAGGCACTGAAGCTTTCTTT; cdr3_aa: CASSLGTGTEAFF
j_call: TRBJ2-1; v_call: TRBV5-1; clone_size: .; d_call: .; cdr3_nt: TGCGCCAGCAGGCTTACTAGGGACAATGAGCAGTTCTTC; cdr3_aa: CASRLTRDNEQFF
j_call: TRBJ1-1; v_call: TRBV19; clone_size: .; d_call: TRBD1; cdr3_nt: TGTGCCAGTACCTACGTGGGACAGGGCTCAATGAACACTGAAGCTTTCTTT; cdr3_aa: CASTYVGQGSMNTEAFF
j_call: TRBJ1-2; v_call: TRBV27; clone_size: .; d_call: .; cdr3_nt: TGTGCCAGCAGTGATTTTACAGGAGATGGCTACACCTTC; cdr3_aa: CASSDFTGDGYTF
j_call: TRBJ1-4; v_call: TRBV28; clone_size: once; d_call: .; cdr3_nt: TGTGCCAGCAGCCACCCGCGGGATGAAAAACTGTTTTTT; cdr3_aa: CASSHPRDEKLFF
j_call: TRBJ2-7; v_call: TRBV11-1; clone_size: .; d_call: .; cdr3_nt: TGTGCCAGCAGCATTACCGGGTCTCTTAGCGAGCAGTACTTC; cdr3_aa: CASSITGSLSEQYF
j_call: TRBJ1-6; v_call: TRBV11-1; clone_size: .; d_call: .; cdr3_nt: TGTGCCAGCAGCCCCCGGGATCGTAATTCACCCCTCCACTTT; cdr3_aa: CASSPRDRNSPLHF
j_call: TRBJ1-2; v_call: TRBV7-2; clone_size: few; d_call: TRBD1; cdr3_nt: TGTGCCAGCAGCTCGGGACAGAACTATGGCTACACCTTC; cdr3_aa: CASSSGQNYGYTF
j_call: TRBJ1-1; v_call: TRBV4-3; clone_size: .; d_call: .; cdr3_nt: TGCGCCAGCAGCCAAGTCAGGCTGGGGAACACTGAAGCTTTCTTT; cdr3_aa: CASSQVRLGNTEAFF
j_call: TRBJ2-7; v_call: TRBV5-6; clone_size: .; d_call: TRBD2; cdr3_nt: TGTGCCAGCAGCTTGGGGCGGGGGACTTTCTCCTCCTACGAGCAGTACTTC; cdr3_aa: CASSLGRGTFSSYEQYF
j_call: TRBJ2-1; v_call: TRBV7-2; clone_size: .; d_call: TRBD1; cdr3_nt: TGTGCCAGCGACCGGGACAGGGAGGTCAATGAGCAGTTCTTC; cdr3_aa: CASDRDREVNEQFF
j_call: TRBJ2-1; v_call: TRBV3-1/TRBV3-2; clone_size: .; d_call: TRBD2; cdr3_nt: TGTGCCAGCAGGGGGACTAGACCAGGACTAGCGGGGGAGAATTACAATGAGCAGTTCTTC; cdr3_aa: CASRGTRPGLAGENYNEQFF
j_call: TRBJ1-1; v_call: TRBV11-3; clone_size: .; d_call: .; cdr3_nt: TGTGCCAGCAGCGCTTTATGGGAGGGGAATGAAGCTTTCTTT; cdr3_aa: CASSALWEGNEAFF
j_call: TRBJ1-2; v_call: TRBV19; clone_size: .; d_call: .; cdr3_nt: TGTGCCAGTAGCGGACGGGAGGCCAACTATGGCTACACCTTC; cdr3_aa: CASSGREANYGYTF
j_call: TRBJ2-5; v_call: TRBV10-3; clone_size: .; d_call: .; cdr3_nt: TGTGCCATCAGTGAGTCAGGGGCAGTACAAGAGACCCAGTACTTC; cdr3_aa: CAISESGAVQETQYF
j_call: TRBJ1-4; v_call: TRBV15; clone_size: .; d_call: TRBD1; cdr3_nt: TGTGCCACCAGCAGATCATTCAGGGGGCGGAATGAAAAACTGTTTTTT; cdr3_aa: CATSRSFRGRNEKLFF
j_call: TRBJ1-3; v_call: TRBV19; clone_size: .; d_call: .; cdr3_nt: TGTGCCAGTAGTCTGAGACAGTCCTCTGGAAACACCATATATTTT; cdr3_aa: CASSLRQSSGNTIYF
j_call: TRBJ2-2; v_call: TRBV5-4; clone_size: once; d_call: .; cdr3_nt: TGTGCCAGCAGCTTGGATCAGGGCACCGGGGAGCTGTTTTTT; cdr3_aa: CASSLDQGTGELFF
j_call: TRBJ1-1; v_call: TRBV11-3; clone_size: .; d_call: .; cdr3_nt: TGTGCCAGCAGCTTAGGTGGAGGGGAGAACACTGAAGCTTTCTTT; cdr3_aa: CASSLGGGENTEAFF
j_call: TRBJ1-1; v_call: TRBV5-6; clone_size: .; d_call: .; cdr3_nt: TGTGCCAGCAGCTTGATTTCAGGGGTGGCTTTCTTT; cdr3_aa: CASSLISGVAFF
j_call: TRBJ2-5; v_call: TRBV9; clone_size: .; d_call: TRBD2; cdr3_nt: TGTGCCAGCAGCGGGCTAGCGGGGGGGAAAGAGACCCAGTACTTC; cdr3_aa: CASSGLAGGKETQYF
j_call: TRBJ1-4; v_call: TRBV5-4; clone_size: .; d_call: TRBD1; cdr3_nt: TGTGCCAGCAGCGGGGGGACAGGAGCAACTAATGAAAAACTGTTTTTT; cdr3_aa: CASSGGTGATNEKLFF
j_call: TRBJ2-3; v_call: TRBV5-1; clone_size: .; d_call: .; cdr3_nt: TGCGCCAGCAGCCCGGGGGTGTACACAGATACGCAGTATTTT; cdr3_aa: CASSPGVYTDTQYF
j_call: TRBJ2-5; v_call: TRBV14; clone_size: once; d_call: .; cdr3_nt: TGTGCCAGCAGCCAAGGCGACCTATCCAGGGATGCGGAGACCCAGTACTTC; cdr3_aa: CASSQGDLSRDAETQYF
j_call: TRBJ2-7; v_call: TRBV29-1; clone_size: .; d_call: .; cdr3_nt: TGCAGCGTTGAAGATCTGAACACCTACGAGCAGTACTTC; cdr3_aa: CSVEDLNTYEQYF
j_call: TRBJ2-7; v_call: TRBV27; clone_size: few; d_call: .; cdr3_nt: TGTGCCAGCAGTCAGGGGAGCTACGAGCAGTACTTC; cdr3_aa: CASSQGSYEQYF
j_call: TRBJ1-4; v_call: TRBV7-2; clone_size: few; d_call: TRBD1; cdr3_nt: TGTGCCAGCAGCTTGACCGGGACAGGGGATAGGGAAAAACTGTTTTTT; cdr3_aa: CASSLTGTGDREKLFF
j_call: TRBJ2-5; v_call: TRBV30; clone_size: .; d_call: .; cdr3_nt: TGTGCCTGGAGTGTCGGGTCAAACCAAGAGACCCAGTACTTC; cdr3_aa: CAWSVGSNQETQYF
j_call: TRBJ1-2; v_call: TRBV6-4; clone_size: .; d_call: .; cdr3_nt: TGTGCCAGCAGGAAAGACAGTCTCAGGACTGGCTACACCTTC; cdr3_aa: CASRKDSLRTGYTF
j_call: TRBJ1-2; v_call: TRBV6-2/TRBV6-3; clone_size: .; d_call: .; cdr3_nt: TGTGCCAGCAGTACGCAACAGGGCCTCTATGGCTACACCTTC; cdr3_aa: CASSTQQGLYGYTF
j_call: TRBJ2-1; v_call: TRBV9; clone_size: once; d_call: TRBD2; cdr3_nt: TGTGCCAGCAGCGTTCCTAGCGGGTCCACCAATGAGCAGTTCTTC; cdr3_aa: CASSVPSGSTNEQFF
j_call: TRBJ2-1; v_call: TRBV7-9; clone_size: .; d_call: TRBD2; cdr3_nt: TGTGCCAGCAGCTCACTAGCGGGAGGGCCCTACAATGAGCAGTTCTTC; cdr3_aa: CASSSLAGGPYNEQFF
j_call: TRBJ2-7; v_call: TRBV11-1; clone_size: .; d_call: TRBD1; cdr3_nt: TGTGCCAGCGGTCCGGGACAGGGGGTAGACGAGCAGTACTTC; cdr3_aa: CASGPGQGVDEQYF
j_call: TRBJ1-2; v_call: TRBV25-1; clone_size: .; d_call: .; cdr3_nt: TGTGCCAGCAGAGCTACTACGGGATCCCAGGAAGGCTACACCTTC; cdr3_aa: CASRATTGSQEGYTF
j_call: TRBJ2-3; v_call: TRBV19; clone_size: .; d_call: TRBD2; cdr3_nt: TGTGCCAGTACCTCAAGGGCGGGAGGAGGGGATACGCAGTATTTT; cdr3_aa: CASTSRAGGGDTQYF
j_call: TRBJ1-2; v_call: TRBV7-2; clone_size: .; d_call: .; cdr3_nt: TGTGCCAGCAGCTTAGAACAGGGCGACGGCTACACCTTC; cdr3_aa: CASSLEQGDGYTF
j_call: TRBJ2-1; v_call: TRBV9; clone_size: .; d_call: .; cdr3_nt: TGTGCCAGCAGCGCCCACTCGCGGGGCCCCTACAATGAGCAGTTCTTC; cdr3_aa: CASSAHSRGPYNEQFF
j_call: TRBJ1-2; v_call: TRBV6-5; clone_size: .; d_call: .; cdr3_nt: TGTGCCAGCAGTTACTCGACTGATCGAGGCTACACCTTC; cdr3_aa: CASSYSTDRGYTF
j_call: TRBJ2-7; v_call: TRBV10-1; clone_size: once; d_call: TRBD1; cdr3_nt: TGCGCCAGCAGTGAGGTTCAAGGGGGCGCGTGCGAGCAGTACTTC; cdr3_aa: CASSEVQGGACEQYF
j_call: TRBJ1-1; v_call: TRBV3-1/TRBV3-2; clone_size: .; d_call: .; cdr3_nt: TGTGCCAGCAGCCAAGATACGGCAGGTAACACTGAAGCTTTCTTT; cdr3_aa: CASSQDTAGNTEAFF
j_call: TRBJ1-4; v_call: TRBV7-9; clone_size: once; d_call: .; cdr3_nt: TGTGCCAGCAAGAACGTTGGCAGGGGAGAAGAAAAACTGTTTTTT; cdr3_aa: CASKNVGRGEEKLFF
j_call: TRBJ2-7; v_call: TRBV3-1/TRBV3-2; clone_size: .; d_call: .; cdr3_nt: TGTGCCAGCAGCCAAGGGCCCAGTGCATCCTACGAGCAGTACTTC; cdr3_aa: CASSQGPSASYEQYF
j_call: TRBJ1-1; v_call: TRBV5-5; clone_size: .; d_call: TRBD1; cdr3_nt: TGTGCCAGCAGTCCTCCCGGGACAGGGAGCACTGAAGCTTTCTTT; cdr3_aa: CASSPPGTGSTEAFF
j_call: TRBJ1-3; v_call: TRBV4-1; clone_size: .; d_call: .; cdr3_nt: TGCGCCAGCAGCCAAGTTTCGGGGGGAAACACCATATATTTT; cdr3_aa: CASSQVSGGNTIYF